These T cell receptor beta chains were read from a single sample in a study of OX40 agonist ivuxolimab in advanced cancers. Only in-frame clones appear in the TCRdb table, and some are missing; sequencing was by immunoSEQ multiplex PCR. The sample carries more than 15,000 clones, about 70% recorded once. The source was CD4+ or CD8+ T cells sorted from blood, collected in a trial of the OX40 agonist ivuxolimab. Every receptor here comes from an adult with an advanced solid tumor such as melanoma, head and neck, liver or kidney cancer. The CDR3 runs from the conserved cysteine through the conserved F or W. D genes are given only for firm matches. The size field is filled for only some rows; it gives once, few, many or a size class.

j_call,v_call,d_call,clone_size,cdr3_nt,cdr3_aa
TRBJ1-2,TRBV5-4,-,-,TGTGCCAGCAGCTTGGACAGGGCGAGCTATGGCTACACCTTC,CASSLDRASYGYTF
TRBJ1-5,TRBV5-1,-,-,TGCGCCAGCAGCTTGACCGGGGGAGGCAATCAGCCCCAGCATTTT,CASSLTGGGNQPQHF
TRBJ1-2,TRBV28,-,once,TGTGCCAGCAGTTTGGTCAGCCTCTATGGCTACACCTTC,CASSLVSLYGYTF
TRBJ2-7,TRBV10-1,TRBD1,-,TGCGCCAGCAGTGAGGGAACAGGGGAATCCTACGAGCAGTACTTC,CASSEGTGESYEQYF
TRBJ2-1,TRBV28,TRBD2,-,TGTGCCAGCAGTTCCCAAACCTTAGCGGGGACCTACAATGAGCAGTTCTTC,CASSSQTLAGTYNEQFF
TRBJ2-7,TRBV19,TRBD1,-,TGTGCCAGTAGTATTATGGGGACAGGGGACATCTCCTACGAGCAGTACTTC,CASSIMGTGDISYEQYF
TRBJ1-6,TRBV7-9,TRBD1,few,TGTGCCAGCAGCTTCGGGACAGGGGTTTCACCCCTCCACTTT,CASSFGTGVSPLHF
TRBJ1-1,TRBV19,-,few,TGTGCCACCAAGACAGGGAACACTGAAGCTTTCTTT,CATKTGNTEAFF
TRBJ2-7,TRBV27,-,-,TGTGCCAGCAGTTTATCGATGGGGTTCTACGAGCAGTACTTC,CASSLSMGFYEQYF
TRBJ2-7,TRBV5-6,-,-,TGTGCCAGCAGCTTGGGGGCTGCAGGGTGGGAGCAGTACTTC,CASSLGAAGWEQYF
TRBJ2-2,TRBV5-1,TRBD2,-,TGCGCCAGCGCCCCCTTTGAGGAGTTCGGAGCGGGGACCGGGGAGCTGTTTTTT,CASAPFEEFGAGTGELFF
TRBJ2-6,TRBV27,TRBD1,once,TGTGCCAGCAGTTTTGACAGGGGGCGTACTGGGGCCAACGTCCTGACTTTC,CASSFDRGRTGANVLTF
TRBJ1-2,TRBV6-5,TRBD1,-,TGTGCCAGCAGTTCGGGACAGGGGGATGGCTACACCTTC,CASSSGQGDGYTF
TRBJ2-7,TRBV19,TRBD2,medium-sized,TGTGCCACGGCGGCGGGACTATCCCCCTACGAGCAGTACTTC,CATAAGLSPYEQYF
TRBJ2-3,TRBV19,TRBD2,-,TGTGCCAGTAGTGGGACTAGCACAATCACAGATACGCAGTATTTT,CASSGTSTITDTQYF
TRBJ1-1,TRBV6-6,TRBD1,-,TGTGCCAGTACCCAAAGCGTTGGGACAGCCACTGAAGCTTTCTTT,CASTQSVGTATEAFF
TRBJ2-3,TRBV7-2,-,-,TGTGCCAGCCACGATCCAAGTGACACAGATACGCAGTATTTT,CASHDPSDTDTQYF
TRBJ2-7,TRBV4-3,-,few,TGCGCCAGCAGCCAAGAAACTGGCTCCTGGTACGAGCAGTACTTC,CASSQETGSWYEQYF
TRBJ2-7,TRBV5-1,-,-,TGCGCCAGCAGCCTCCTAAACAGCTACGAGCAGTACTTC,CASSLLNSYEQYF
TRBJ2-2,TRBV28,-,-,TGTGCCAGCAGTCCCCGACTCTCTGAGACCGGGGAGCTGTTTTTT,CASSPRLSETGELFF
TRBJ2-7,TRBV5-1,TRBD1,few,TGCGCCAGCAGCTTGAGGGACAGAGCTCTCGAGCAGTACTTC,CASSLRDRALEQYF
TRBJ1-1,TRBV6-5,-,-,TGTGCCAGCAGTCCACAAGAGGGGGATGAAGCTTTCTTT,CASSPQEGDEAFF
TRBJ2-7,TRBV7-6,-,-,TGTGCCAGCAGCGCTTTGGAGGCAGACTACGAGCAGTACTTC,CASSALEADYEQYF
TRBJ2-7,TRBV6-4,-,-,TGTGCCAGCAGTGAAACAGGGAGCTCCTACGAGCAGTACTTC,CASSETGSSYEQYF
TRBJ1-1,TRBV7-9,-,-,TGTGCCAGCAGCCCGGGGTATTGGGCTTTCTTT,CASSPGYWAFF
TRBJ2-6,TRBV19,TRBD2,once,TGTGCCAGTAGTATTCCCCTAGCGGGGGGCCTCTCTGGGGCCAACGTCCTGACTTTC,CASSIPLAGGLSGANVLTF
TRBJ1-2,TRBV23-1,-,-,TGCGCCAGCAGTCAAAAAGGACAGAAGAAGAAACATGGCTACACCTTC,CASSQKGQKKKHGYTF
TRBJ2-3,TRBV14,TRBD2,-,TGTGCCAGCAGCCAATTTAATCTAGCGGATCTCACAGATACGCAGTATTTT,CASSQFNLADLTDTQYF
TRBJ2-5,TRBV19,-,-,TGTGCCAGTAGTATAAGGACAGAAAATGGGGAGACCCAGTACTTC,CASSIRTENGETQYF
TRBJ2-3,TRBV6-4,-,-,TGTGCCAGCAGTGACTCTACCACCAGGTACACAGATACGCAGTATTTT,CASSDSTTRYTDTQYF
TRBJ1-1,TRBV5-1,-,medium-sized,TGCGCCAGCAGCTTGGGTGTAAATAGGATCACTGAAGCTTTCTTT,CASSLGVNRITEAFF
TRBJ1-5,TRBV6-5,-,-,TGTGCCAGCAGTTACAACGGACTCACATCGCCCCAGCATTTT,CASSYNGLTSPQHF
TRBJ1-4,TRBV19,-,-,TGTGCCAGTAGTATAGGGGCCGAAAAACTGTTTTTT,CASSIGAEKLFF
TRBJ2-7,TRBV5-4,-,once,TGTGCCAGCAGAGGGCAGGGAGACTGGGAGTACTTC,CASRGQGDWEYF
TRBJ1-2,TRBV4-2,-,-,TGTGCCAGCAGCCAAGATGGTGGGGGCGACAACTATGGCTACACCTTC,CASSQDGGGDNYGYTF
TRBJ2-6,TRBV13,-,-,TGTGCCAGCAGCGTAAACTCTGGGGCCAACGTCCTGACTTTC,CASSVNSGANVLTF
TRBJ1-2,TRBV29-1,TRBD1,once,TGCAGCTCGGGACAGCCTGATTATGGCTACACCTTC,CSSGQPDYGYTF
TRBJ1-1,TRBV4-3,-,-,TGCGCCAGCAGCCCCGGAAATTGGGCCGTACCCAGTGAAGCTTTCTTT,CASSPGNWAVPSEAFF
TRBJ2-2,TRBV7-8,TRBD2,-,TGTGCCAGCGGTAGCGGGAGAGGGAACACCGGGGAGCTGTTTTTT,CASGSGRGNTGELFF
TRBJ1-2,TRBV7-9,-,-,TGTGCCAGCAGCTTATCATTGACAGGAGATCCGTCTTATGGCTACACCTTC,CASSLSLTGDPSYGYTF
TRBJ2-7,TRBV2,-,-,TGTGCCAGCAGCACCGACAGAACCTACGAGCAGTACTTC,CASSTDRTYEQYF
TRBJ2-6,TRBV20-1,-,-,TGCAGTGCTACTGGGGCCAACGTCCTGACTTTC,CSATGANVLTF
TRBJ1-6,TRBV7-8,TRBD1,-,TGTGCCAGCAGCTTAGCGGGCAGGGGGAAAGAGTGGTCACCCCTCCACTTT,CASSLAGRGKEWSPLHF
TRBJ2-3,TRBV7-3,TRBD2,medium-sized,TGTGCCAGCAGCTCCGGGGGGACAGATACGCAGTATTTT,CASSSGGTDTQYF
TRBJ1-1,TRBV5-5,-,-,TGTGCCAGCAGCTTGATTTCTGAAGCTTTCTTT,CASSLISEAFF
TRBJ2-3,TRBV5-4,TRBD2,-,TGTGCCAGCAGCCATCGACTAGCGGAAATTACAGATACGCAGTATTTT,CASSHRLAEITDTQYF
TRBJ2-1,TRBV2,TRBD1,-,TGTGCCAGCAGTTCCAATAGGGGGCCTTCCTACAATGAGCAGTTCTTC,CASSSNRGPSYNEQFF
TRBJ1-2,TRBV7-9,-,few,TGTGCCAGCAGCTTAGTGGACAGCGTAAACTATGGCTACACCTTC,CASSLVDSVNYGYTF
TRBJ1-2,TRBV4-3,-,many,TGCGCCAGCAGCCCTTTGGTAACTAACTATGGCTACACCTTC,CASSPLVTNYGYTF
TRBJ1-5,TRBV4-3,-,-,TGCGCCAGCAGCCAAGATGCCGGGACTCAGCCCCAGCATTTT,CASSQDAGTQPQHF
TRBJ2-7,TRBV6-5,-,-,TGTGCCAGCAGCCTAACTTACGAGCAGTACTTC,CASSLTYEQYF
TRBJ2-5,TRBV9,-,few,TGTGCCAGCAGCGTAGGTGTGGGGGTAGAGACCCAGTACTTC,CASSVGVGVETQYF
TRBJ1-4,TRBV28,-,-,TGTGCCAGCAGTTCGGGGGCTGATAATGAAAAACTGTTTTTT,CASSSGADNEKLFF